Presented here are 18 T cell receptor beta chains from one specimen sequenced in a study of regulatory T cells in long-lasting Graves disease. Specified time point: newly diagnosed GD, antithyroid drugs for less than 3 months. After RNA was extracted from PBMCs, the TCR library was made from it. Building of the TCR beta libraries involved iRepertoire HTBI primers and Arm-PCR of CDR3 regions. TCRdb re-called the multiplex PCR reads through MiXCR, storing one row per CDR3 protein. The sample consists of about 350,000 distinct CDR3 sequences, approximately 16% of them appearing once. The data also belong to a second study, concerning T cells in Graves' hyperthyroidism and ophthalmopathy.

This sample comprised peripheral blood mononuclear cells (PBMCs), obtained at new diagnosis, from a patient treated with antithyroid drugs. These TCRs come from a man aged 35-49 years with Graves disease.

CDR3 sequence (DNA): TGTGCCAGCAGCTCCGGACAGGGAAGTAGGACTGAAGCTTTCTTT. Residues: CASSSGQGSRTEAFF. The chain uses TRBV11-3 and TRBJ1-1, with 8 positions matching TRBD1. The V and J ends lost 4 bases and 5 bases, in that order; junction bases with no gene match: 9. The CDR3 is 15 residues long. Germline V gene data show CDR1 as SGHNT and CDR2 as YENEEA. Complete variable domain (other parts from reference TRBV11-3 and TRBJ1-1): EAGVVQSPRYKIIEKKQPVAFWCNPISGHNTLYWYLQNLGQGPELLIRYENEEAVDDSQLPKDRFSAERLKGVDSTLKIQPAELGDSAVYLCASSSGQGSRTEAFFGQGTRLTVV.

The table lists this clonotype with many counts. The gene calls are TRBV18 and TRBJ2-4; D is ambiguous. Trimming stripped 6 bases from V and 8 bases from J, with 8 bases between. Germline loops: CDR1 KGHSH, CDR2 LQKENI. There are 11 residues in the CDR3. The CDR3 coding sequence is TGTGCCAGCTCGCAGCAGGACATTCAGTACTTC. Its translation: CASSQQDIQYF.

This clonotype was seen ten or more times. The V call is TRBV5-1, the J call TRBJ1-4; D is unclear. Trimming cost V 3 bases and J 4 bases, with 7 bases left between them. The V gene's germline CDR1 is SGHRS and CDR2 YFSETQ. The CDR3 is 13 amino acids. CDR3 DNA: TGCGCCAGCAGCTCGGCCTTTAATGAAAAACTGTTTTTT. This sequence encodes CASSSAFNEKLFF.

J is TRBJ1-4 and V is TRBV11-3; possible D gene TRBD1, 5 bases. This CDR3 is built from 13 residues. Germline-derived CDR1 and CDR2 are SGHNT and YENEEA. V was pared by 1 base and J by 7 bases, with 7 bases between. DNA of the CDR3: TGTGCCAGCAGCTTAGGGGGGTCTGAAAAACTGTTTTTT. Residues: CASSLGGSEKLFF.

In this sample, this clonotype turned up many times. This chain joins TRBV5-1 and TRBJ2-1; D uncertain. The CDR3 totals 15 residues. CDR1 is SGHRS and CDR2 is YFSETQ in the germline V gene. V gave up 4 bases and J gave up 0 bases, with 11 bases separating them. CDR3 nucleotide sequence: TGCGCCAGCAGCACGGAGTTAGGCTCCTACAATGAGCAGTTCTTC. This sequence encodes CASSTELGSYNEQFF.

This clonotype was recorded a few times. The V and J genes are TRBV20-1 and TRBJ1-3, with 7 bases that match TRBD1. J was trimmed by 0 bases and V by 6 bases; bases with no gene match: 8. The length of the CDR3 is 15 residues. Germline CDR1 reads DFQATT; CDR2 reads SNEGSKA (reference sequence). This chain's CDR3 is CSAPAQGNSGNTIYF. DNA for the CDR3: TGCAGTGCCCCGGCACAGGGGAACTCTGGAAACACCATATATTTT.

This clonotype was detected only a few times. V usage is TRBV18 and J usage is TRBJ1-1; tentative D call: TRBD1 (6 bases). CDR1 KGHSH and CDR2 LQKENI come from the germline V gene. V gave up 3 bases and J gave up 3 bases, with 17 bases separating them. The length of the CDR3 is 16 residues. The chain's CDR3 is CASSPDRWLLYTEAFF. The DNA of the CDR3 is TGTGCCAGCTCACCCGACAGGTGGTTGTTGTACACTGAAGCTTTCTTT.

The CDR3 DNA reads TGTGCCAGCACCTCAGGGACGTGGGAAAAACTGTTTTTT. This translates into CASTSGTWEKLFF. V gene TRBV12-3 or TRBV12-4 combines with J gene TRBJ1-4; a weak D match, TRBD1 (5 bases). Trimming stripped 7 bases from V and 8 bases from J, with 14 bases between. This CDR3 is 13 amino acids long.

This clonotype occurred many times. This rearrangement joins TRBV27 to TRBJ1-1; no clear D gene. The V end lost 5 bases, the J end lost 2 bases, and 18 bases lay between the germline ends. The CDR3 has 16 amino acids. Germline CDR1 is MNHEY and CDR2 is SMNVEV (reference sequence). CDR3 sequence (DNA): TGTGCCAGCAGTCCACGCCGTTTGGGCCCCAACACTGAAGCTTTCTTT. Its translation: CASSPRRLGPNTEAFF.

This clonotype occurred a few times. J is TRBJ1-5 and V is TRBV20-1, with TRBD1 identical over 8 bases. Germline loops: CDR1 DFQATT, CDR2 SNEGSKA (reference sequence). CDR3 length equals 13 residues. CDR3 region: CNLAGGCNQPQHF. The CDR3 bases are TGCAACTTGGCAGGGGGCTGCAATCAGCCCCAGCATTTT.

In its sample, this clonotype was seen many times. The V and J genes are TRBV6-1 and TRBJ1-1; D might be TRBD1 (6 bases). Germline V CDR1 and CDR2: MNHNS, SASEGT. V lost 2 bases and J lost 4, with 17 bases in between. This CDR3 is 16 amino acids long. The CDR3 loop is CASSEIGGTFGTEAFF. In DNA, the CDR3 is TGTGCCAGCAGTGAAATTGGTGGGACATTTGGCACTGAAGCTTTCTTT.

This clonotype was seen ten or more times. The gene calls are TRBV5-1 and TRBJ1-1; TRBD1 might be the D (6 bases). Between the trimmed V and J ends, which lost 2 bases and 1 base, there was a span of 18 bases. The CDR3 sequence is 17 residues long. CDR1 and CDR2 (germline): SGHRS, YFSETQ. CDR3 sequence reads: CASSFGRDTRRNTEAFF. The CDR3 bases are TGCGCCAGCAGCTTCGGACGGGACACCCGGAGGAACACTGAAGCTTTCTTT.

This clonotype has a count of ten or more. The rearrangement uses TRBV18 and TRBJ2-5; D unclear. This CDR3 contains 13 residues. The V gene's germline CDR1 is KGHSH and CDR2 LQKENI. V lost 4 bases and J lost 3, with 9 bases in between. CDR3 nucleotide sequence: TGTGCCAGCTCACTCTCCACAAAAGAGACCCAGTACTTC. Protein product: CASSLSTKETQYF.

This clonotype was seen ten or more times. V is TRBV5-1 and J is TRBJ1-4; TRBD1 might be the D (5 bases). Germline V gene sequence: CDR1 SGHRS, CDR2 YFSETQ. The CDR3 covers 15 residues. V dropped 5 bases and J dropped 6 bases, with 17 bases sitting between them. The CDR3 DNA reads as TGCGCCAGCAGAGCGCAGGGTTTGGGGTATGAAAAACTGTTTTTT. Its protein product is CASRAQGLGYEKLFF.

About this clonotype itself: This likely came from a read error, as a far larger clone is one base away. The chain has TRBV7-2 and TRBJ2-3; D gene ambiguous. The DNA end favors TRBJ2-1, so the J call may be wrong. The CDR3 totals 15 residues. The germline CDR1 and CDR2 sequences are SGHTA and FQGNSA. CDR3 region: CASSLARLPWDEQFF. DNA for the CDR3: TGTGCCAGCAGCTTAGCCAGACTCCCGTGGGATGAGCAGTTCTTC.

This chain links TRBV7-3 with TRBJ2-1; 13 positions match TRBD2. Germline trimming cut 4 bases from V and 8 bases from J; bases unmatched to any gene: 8. From germline, CDR1 is SGHTA and CDR2 FQGTGA. The CDR3 sequence is 16 residues long. As DNA, the CDR3 is TGTGCCAGCAGCTCCTCCGGACTAGCGGGGGACTATGAGCAGTTCTTC. Translation gives CASSSSGLAGDYEQFF.

In the case of this clonotype: A much larger clone sits a single nucleotide away, making a read error possible. This chain connects TRBV20-1 to TRBJ2-3; 11 nucleotides line up with TRBD1. J was trimmed by 8 bases and V by 4 bases; bases with no gene match: 11. CDR3 size: 15 residues. Germline lookup yields CDR1 DFQATT and CDR2 SNEGSKA (reference sequence). The CDR3 DNA reads as TGCAGTGCTACTCCCCAGGGACAGGGGGTAGGTACGCAGTATTTT. Its protein is CSATPQGQGVGTQYF.

This clonotype was seen many times. The chain has TRBV18 and TRBJ2-5; 7 bases agree with TRBD1. Germline CDR1 KGHSH, CDR2 LQKENI. The CDR3 consists of 16 residues. The J segment lost 0 bases and the V segment lost 1 base, leaving 5 bases of the junction unmatched. CDR3 nucleotide sequence: TGTGCCAGCTCACCACAACCACAGGGGAACCAAGAGACCCAGTACTTC. This codes for CASSPQPQGNQETQYF.